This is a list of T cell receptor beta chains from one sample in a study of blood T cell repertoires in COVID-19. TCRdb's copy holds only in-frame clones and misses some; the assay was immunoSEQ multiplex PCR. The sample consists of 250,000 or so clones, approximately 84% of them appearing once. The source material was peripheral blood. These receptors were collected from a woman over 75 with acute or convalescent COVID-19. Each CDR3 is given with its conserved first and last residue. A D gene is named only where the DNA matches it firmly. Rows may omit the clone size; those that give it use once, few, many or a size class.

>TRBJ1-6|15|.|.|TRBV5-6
TGTGCCAGCCTCAGGGGTAGCGTCCGGAATTCACCCCTCCACTTT
CASLRGSVRNSPLHF
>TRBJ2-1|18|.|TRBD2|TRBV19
TGTGCCACCACACTTCTAGCGGGAGGGCGGAGCTCCTACAATGAGCAGTTCTTC
CATTLLAGGRSSYNEQFF
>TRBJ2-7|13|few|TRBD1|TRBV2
TGTGCCAGCGGGGGACAGGCTGCCTACGAGCAGTACTTC
CASGGQAAYEQYF
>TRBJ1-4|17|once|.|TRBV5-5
TGTGCCAGCAGCTTGGGCCCCAGGGGAACAACTAATGAAAAACTGTTTTTT
CASSLGPRGTTNEKLFF
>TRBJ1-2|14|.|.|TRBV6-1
TGTGCCAGCAGTGAAGAGCCAACCTCCTATGGCTACACCTTC
CASSEEPTSYGYTF
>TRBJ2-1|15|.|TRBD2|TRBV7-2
TGTGCCAGCAGCTTGGGCGGGAGGCGGTACAATGAGCAGTTCTTC
CASSLGGRRYNEQFF
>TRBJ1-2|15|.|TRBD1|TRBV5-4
TGTGCCAGCAGCTTGGGACAGGGTGGATACTATGGCTACACCTTC
CASSLGQGGYYGYTF
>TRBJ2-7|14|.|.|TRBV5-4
TGTGCCAGCAGCTTGGAGGGACTGGGATACGAGCAGTACTTC
CASSLEGLGYEQYF
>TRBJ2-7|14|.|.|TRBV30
TGTGCCTTTGAGACTAGTAAAAGCTCCTACGAGCAGTACTTC
CAFETSKSSYEQYF
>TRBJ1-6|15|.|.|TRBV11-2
TGTGCCAGCAGCCCTACCCCGGGAAGTAATTCACCCCTCCACTTT
CASSPTPGSNSPLHF
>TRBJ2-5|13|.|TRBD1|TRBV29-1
TGCAGCGTGGCCGGACAGGGCGGGGAGACCCAGTACTTC
CSVAGQGGETQYF
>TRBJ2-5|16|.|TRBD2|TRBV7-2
TGTGCCAGCAGCCAACTTAGACTAGCGGGAGTAGAGACCCAGTACTTC
CASSQLRLAGVETQYF
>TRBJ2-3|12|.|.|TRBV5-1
TGCGCCAGCAGCCGACAGAGTGATACGCAGTATTTT
CASSRQSDTQYF
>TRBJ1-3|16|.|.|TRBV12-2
TGTGCAAGTCCCTACCTACTTTGGGGCTTGAGAAACACCATATATTTT
CASPYLLWGLRNTIYF
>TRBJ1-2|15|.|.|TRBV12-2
TGTGCAAGTCCCCACCGGACAGGAATAACCTATGGCTACACCTTC
CASPHRTGITYGYTF
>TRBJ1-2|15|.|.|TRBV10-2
TGCGCCAGCAGTGAACCCGGGATCCCTGTGGAGGGCTACACCTTC
CASSEPGIPVEGYTF
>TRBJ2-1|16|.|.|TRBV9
TGTGCCAGCAGCCCCCGACTTGGCAGCTCCTACAATGAGCAGTTCTTC
CASSPRLGSSYNEQFF
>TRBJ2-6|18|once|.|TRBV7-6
TGTGCCAGCAGCGTTCGAGGTTCGGGGTCCTCTGGGGCCAACGTCCTGACTTTC
CASSVRGSGSSGANVLTF
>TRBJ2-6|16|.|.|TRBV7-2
TGTGCCAGCAGCTTTCGGCTAGGAGCTGGGGCCAACGTCCTGACTTTC
CASSFRLGAGANVLTF
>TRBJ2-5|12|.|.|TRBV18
TGTGCCAGCTCACCCTCCCCGGAGACCCAGTACTTC
CASSPSPETQYF
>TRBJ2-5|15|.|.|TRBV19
TGTGCCAGTAGTGTTAGAGGGGGGGACCAAGAGACCCAGTACTTC
CASSVRGGDQETQYF
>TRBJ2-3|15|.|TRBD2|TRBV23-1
TGCGCCAGCAGGCGGACTAGAACGCTAGGGACTACGCAGTATTTT
CASRRTRTLGTTQYF
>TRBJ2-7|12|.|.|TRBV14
TGTGCCAGCAGCAACAGCTTCCACGAGCAGTACTTC
CASSNSFHEQYF
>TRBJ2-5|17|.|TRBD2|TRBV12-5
TGTGCTAGTGGTTTCGCAGGGACTAGCGATGTTTGGGAGACCCAGTACTTC
CASGFAGTSDVWETQYF
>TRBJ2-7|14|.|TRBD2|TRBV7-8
TGTGCCAGCAGCTTAGCGACCGAGCGGGGCGAGCAGTACTTC
CASSLATERGEQYF
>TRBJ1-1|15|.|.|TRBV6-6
TGTGCCAGCAGCTCTGGAGACAGGTCTAACACTGAAGCTTTCTTT
CASSSGDRSNTEAFF
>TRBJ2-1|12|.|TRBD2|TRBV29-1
TGCAGCGTTGATCCCGGGAGGTATGAGCAGTTCTTC
CSVDPGRYEQFF
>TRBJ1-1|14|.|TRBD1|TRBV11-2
TGTGCCAGCGGGATAACAGGGGCCTTATCTGAAGCTTTCTTT
CASGITGALSEAFF
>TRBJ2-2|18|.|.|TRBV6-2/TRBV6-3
TGTGCCAGCAGCCCGGGGGGCAGGGGGCGTTTGAGCACCGGGGAGCTGTTTTTT
CASSPGGRGRLSTGELFF
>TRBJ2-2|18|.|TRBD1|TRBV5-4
TGTGCCAGCAGCCCGCAGGGACAGGGGGCCAAATACACCGGGGAGCTGTTTTTT
CASSPQGQGAKYTGELFF
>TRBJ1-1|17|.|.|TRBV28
TGTGCCAGCAGTCTTATAGGGGGGGGAGGGTCTGGCACTGAAGCTTTCTTT
CASSLIGGGGSGTEAFF
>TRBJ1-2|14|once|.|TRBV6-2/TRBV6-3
TGTGCCAGCAGCACAACACTGGACAGTGATGGCTACACCTTC
CASSTTLDSDGYTF
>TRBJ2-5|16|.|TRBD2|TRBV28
TGTGCCAGCACCCCCGCCGGGACTAGCGGACAAGAGACCCAGTACTTC
CASTPAGTSGQETQYF
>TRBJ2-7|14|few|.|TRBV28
TGTGCCAGCAGTTCGGCCGAAGGGAGCTACGAGCAGTACTTC
CASSSAEGSYEQYF
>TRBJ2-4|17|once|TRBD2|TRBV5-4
TGTGCCAGCAGCTTGGGGGGCGGGGGGCGACCCGAAAACATTCAGTACTTC
CASSLGGGGRPENIQYF
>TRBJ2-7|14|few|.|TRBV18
TGTGCCAGCTCACCACCGAGGGCCCCCTACGAGCAGTACTTC
CASSPPRAPYEQYF
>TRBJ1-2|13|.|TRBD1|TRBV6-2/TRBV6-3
TGTGCCAGCAGTTACTCGCAGGGGGGTGGCTACACCTTC
CASSYSQGGGYTF
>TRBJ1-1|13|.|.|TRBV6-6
TGTGCCAGCGGAAAACCCCGGGAAATTGAAGCTTTCTTT
CASGKPREIEAFF
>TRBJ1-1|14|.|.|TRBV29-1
TGCAGCGTTGAGGCGGTGGCGGGGATCGCTGAAGCTTTCTTT
CSVEAVAGIAEAFF
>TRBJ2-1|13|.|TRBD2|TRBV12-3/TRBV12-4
TGTGCCAGCAGACTAGCGGGCGGAAATGAGCAGTTCTTC
CASRLAGGNEQFF
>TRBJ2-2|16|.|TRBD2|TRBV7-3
TGTGCCAGCAGTCTCACTAGCGGCGCGAACACCGGGGAGCTGTTTTTT
CASSLTSGANTGELFF
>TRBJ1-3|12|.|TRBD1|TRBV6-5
TGTGCCAACGACAGGGGTATAAGCACCATATATTTT
CANDRGISTIYF
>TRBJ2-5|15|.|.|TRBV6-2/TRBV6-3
TGTGCCAGCAGCTATGCGGGGCCGGGCCGGAGGAGCCAGTACTTC
CASSYAGPGRRSQYF
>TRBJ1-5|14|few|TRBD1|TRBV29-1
TGCAGCGTTACCGGGACAGGGGGTAATCAGCCCCAGCATTTT
CSVTGTGGNQPQHF
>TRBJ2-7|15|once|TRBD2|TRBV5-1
TGCGCCAGCAGCCCCGGACTAGTAGGATCCAGCGAGCAGTACTTC
CASSPGLVGSSEQYF
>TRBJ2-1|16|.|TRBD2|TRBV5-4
TGTGCCAGCAGCTTGTCGTTCGGGGGGGCGGCGAATGAGCAGTTCTTC
CASSLSFGGAANEQFF
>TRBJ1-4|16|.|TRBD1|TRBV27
TGTGCCAGCAGTTCCTTGGACAGGGGAAGTAATGAAAAACTGTTTTTT
CASSSLDRGSNEKLFF
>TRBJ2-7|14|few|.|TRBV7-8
TGTGCCAGCAGCTCGGAGCTCATGGGGGGCGAGCAGTACTTC
CASSSELMGGEQYF
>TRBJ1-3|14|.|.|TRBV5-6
TGTGCCAGCAGCACCCTCCGGGGTGGAAACACCATATATTTT
CASSTLRGGNTIYF
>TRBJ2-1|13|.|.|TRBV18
TGTGCCAGCTCACCACGGGCTTACAATGAGCAGTTCTTC
CASSPRAYNEQFF
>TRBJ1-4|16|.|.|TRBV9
TGTGCCAGCAGCGTAGCCCAGGCTGCAACTAATGAAAAACTGTTTTTT
CASSVAQAATNEKLFF
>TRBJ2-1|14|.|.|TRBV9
TGTGCCAGCAGCGAACTAGAATCCTACAATGAGCAGTTCTTC
CASSELESYNEQFF
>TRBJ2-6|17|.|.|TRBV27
TGTGCCAGCAGTAGGCGGGTTGTCGGGCTTGAGGCCAACGTCCTGACTTTC
CASSRRVVGLEANVLTF
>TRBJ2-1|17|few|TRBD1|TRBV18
TGTGCCAGCTCACTCATGGGACAGGGGGCCTCCTACAATGAGCAGTTCTTC
CASSLMGQGASYNEQFF
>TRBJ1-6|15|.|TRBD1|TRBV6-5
TGTGCCAGCAGTTACTCCGGGACAGTCAATTCACCCCTCCACTTT
CASSYSGTVNSPLHF
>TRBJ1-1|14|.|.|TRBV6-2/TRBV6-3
TGTGCCAGCAGTGAGATGGGGGCGACAGTTCAAGCTTTCTTT
CASSEMGATVQAFF